Listed here are 18 T cell receptor beta chains from one sample, sequenced in a study of T-cell memory formation after mild COVID-19. TCRdb used MiXCR to reprocess the 5' RACE reads, holding one entry per CDR3 protein. The sample yields roughly 220,000 distinct CDR3 sequences, about 9.2% seen once. The sample was PBMCs or a T cell subset sorted from them (not recorded which). All receptors derive from a young man who had mild COVID-19 (a few samples of this study predate the infection). Cell type and time point are not known.

The chain has TRBV7-2 and TRBJ1-1; D gene unclear. V lost 3 bases and J lost 4, with 15 bases in between. The germline V gene encodes CDR1 SGHTA and CDR2 FQGNSA. CDR3 length: 15 residues. DNA for the CDR3: TGTGCCAGCAGCTTCACCCGGCCCGGGAGCACTGAAGCTTTCTTT. Encoded protein: CASSFTRPGSTEAFF. Full variable domain (remainder filled in from reference TRBV7-2 and TRBJ1-1): GAGVSQSPSNKVTEKGKDVELRCDPISGHTALYWYRQSLGQGLEFLIYFQGNSAPDKSGLPSDRFSAERTGGSVSTLTIQRTQQEDSAVYLCASSFTRPGSTEAFFGQGTRLTVV.

This clonotype has a count of ten or more. The chain joins TRBV4-2 to TRBJ2-5; TRBD2 matches at 11 bases. CDR1 and CDR2 (germline): LGHNA, YNFKEQ. The CDR3 has 17 amino acids. V was pared by 3 bases and J by 1 base, with 7 bases of the junction left unmatched. CDR3 in DNA: TGTGCCAGCAGCCAGTATCTAGCGGGGGGAATCCAAGAGACCCAGTACTTC. It yields the protein CASSQYLAGGIQETQYF.

The chain uses TRBV28 and TRBJ1-5; D unresolved. This CDR3 is 14 amino acids long. Germline CDR1 and CDR2: MDHEN and SYDVKM. Trimming removed 1 base at V and 8 bases at J, with 12 bases between. The CDR3 DNA follows: TGTGCCAGCAGTTTATATTCAGGCGGCAAGCCCCAGCATTTT. This codes for CASSLYSGGKPQHF.

This clonotype was recorded many times. The gene calls are TRBV7-2 and TRBJ2-3; 11 bases map to TRBD2. After removal of 3 bases from V and 6 bases from J, the junction contained 2 bases not matched to a gene. The germline V gene encodes CDR1 SGHTA and CDR2 FQGNSA. CDR3 length equals 14 residues. The chain's CDR3 is CASSLTSGEDTQYF. The CDR3 bases are TGTGCCAGCAGCTTGACTAGCGGGGAGGATACGCAGTATTTT. Supplemented by reference TRBV7-2 and TRBJ2-3, the full variable domain reads GAGVSQSPSNKVTEKGKDVELRCDPISGHTALYWYRQSLGQGLEFLIYFQGNSAPDKSGLPSDRFSAERTGGSVSTLTIQRTQQEDSAVYLCASSLTSGEDTQYFGPGTRLTVL.

This clonotype was detected only a few times. The chain links TRBV9 to TRBJ2-5; the match to TRBD1 covers 7 bases. V lost 2 bases, J lost 4 bases, and 11 bases stayed unmatched. CDR1 SGDLS and CDR2 YYNGEE come from the germline V gene. The CDR3 runs to 16 residues. Written as DNA, the CDR3 is TGTGCCAGCAGCGTCGCCGTACCAGGGGGTCGAGAGACCCAGTACTTC. This translates into CASSVAVPGGRETQYF.

Here the CDR3 reads CSARVAGRGTGELFF. The CDR3 DNA sequence: TGCAGTGCTAGAGTGGCGGGGCGGGGCACCGGGGAGCTGTTTTTT. The genes are TRBV20-1 and TRBJ2-2, with TRBD2 as a possible D gene (6 bases). The germline CDR1 and CDR2 sequences are DFQATT and SNEGSKA (reference sequence). V shed 1 base and J shed 4 bases, with 13 bases lying between them. The CDR3 extends over 15 amino acids.

This clonotype was observed many times. The gene calls are TRBV18 and TRBJ1-2; D is ambiguous. Trimming removed 2 bases from V and 6 bases from J, with 16 bases in between. This CDR3 spans 15 amino acids. Germline CDR1 KGHSH, CDR2 LQKENI. CDR3 in amino acids: CASSPAGDPGDGYTF. As DNA, the CDR3 is TGTGCCAGCTCACCAGCGGGAGATCCTGGGGATGGCTACACCTTC.

This clonotype was counted at least ten times. The rearrangement uses TRBV4-1 and TRBJ2-3; no definite D call. CDR3 length equals 16 residues. V was pared by 0 bases and J by 2 bases, with 12 bases between. From germline, CDR1 is MGHRA and CDR2 YSYEKL. In DNA form, the CDR3 reads TGCGCCAGCAGCCAAGAGATGGCCCCCTCCACAGATACGCAGTATTTT. Protein sequence: CASSQEMAPSTDTQYF.

This clonotype has a handful of counts. The V call is TRBV3-1, the J call TRBJ2-2; perhaps TRBD2 as D (6 bases). Trimming cost V 1 base and J 8 bases, with 14 bases left between them. The CDR3 consists of 15 residues. The germline V gene has CDR1 LGHDT and CDR2 YNNKEL (reference sequence). CDR3 coding DNA: TGTGCCAGCAGCCAAGGGCTAGCGAATGGAGGGGAGCTGTTTTTT. This sequence encodes CASSQGLANGGELFF.

The table lists this clonotype with a few counts. The rearrangement links TRBV6-5 to TRBJ2-1; TRBD1 agrees at 12 bases. In germline, CDR1 is MNHEY, CDR2 SVGAGI. The length of the CDR3 is 16 residues. J was trimmed by 3 bases and V by 6 bases; bases with no gene match: 6. This CDR3 reads CASSKGTGGLYNEQFF. The CDR3 DNA follows: TGTGCCAGCAGCAAGGGGACAGGGGGCCTCTACAATGAGCAGTTCTTC.

This clonotype was seen ten or more times. J is TRBJ1-6 and V is TRBV4-3, with TRBD1 matching over 10 bases. Germline lookup yields CDR1 LGHNA and CDR2 YSLEER. CDR3 length: 16 residues. The V gene end was trimmed by 6 bases and the J gene end by 7 bases; junction bases not matched to a gene: 9. The DNA of the CDR3 is TGCGCCAGCAGTGGCGGTTTGGGACAGGGGAATTCACCCCTCCACTTT. This gives the protein CASSGGLGQGNSPLHF.

This clonotype was detected ten times or more. J is TRBJ1-6 and V is TRBV7-2; D is undetermined. There are 13 residues in the CDR3. The germline V gene encodes CDR1 SGHTA and CDR2 FQGNSA. Trimming cost V 3 bases and J 4 bases, with 4 bases left between them. CDR3 nucleotide sequence: TGTGCCAGCAGCTTGGATTATAATTCACCCCTCCACTTT. It translates to CASSLDYNSPLHF.

This clonotype was recorded at least ten times. The J gene is TRBJ2-3, the V gene TRBV7-3; TRBD1 or TRBD2 may be the D gene (6 bases each). CDR1 and CDR2 (germline): SGHTA, FQGTGA. The CDR3 contains 15 residues. The V end was cut by 7 bases, the J end by 3 bases, with 17 bases between. CDR3: CASTLLGGITDTQYF. The CDR3 DNA follows: TGTGCCAGCACCCTGCTCGGGGGCATTACAGATACGCAGTATTTT.

This clonotype was detected many times. CDR3 DNA sequence: TGCGCCAGCAGCCAAGGAACGACTAGCGGGGGGGCTTCACATGAGCAGTTCTTC. Translation: CASSQGTTSGGASHEQFF. The chain combines TRBV4-3 with TRBJ2-1; TRBD2 matches at 14 bases. This CDR3 contains 18 residues. V lost 1 base to trimming and J lost 8 bases; unmatched junction nucleotides: 10. Germline CDR1 reads LGHNA; CDR2 reads YSLEER.

This clonotype turned up a few times. The chain recombines TRBV6-5 with TRBJ2-1; TRBD2 agrees at 13 bases. The J segment lost 5 bases and the V segment lost 6 bases, leaving 7 bases of the junction unmatched. CDR1 is MNHEY and CDR2 is SVGAGI in the germline V gene. CDR3 size: 16 residues. CDR3 loop: CASRILAGGRDNEQFF. The CDR3 DNA follows: TGTGCCAGCAGAATACTAGCGGGGGGGCGGGACAATGAGCAGTTCTTC.

This clonotype was observed a handful of times. The rearrangement uses TRBV4-3 and TRBJ2-5, with D unresolved. The CDR3 runs to 14 residues. The V end lost 1 base, the J end lost 7 bases, and 13 bases lay between the germline ends. Germline V lookup: CDR1 LGHNA, CDR2 YSLEER. CDR3: CASSQVPASRTQYF. The CDR3 DNA is TGCGCCAGCAGCCAAGTCCCCGCCTCAAGGACCCAGTACTTC.

The genes are TRBV5-8 and TRBJ1-5; tentatively, D is TRBD1 (5 bases). CDR1 and CDR2 from the germline V gene are SGHTS and YDEGEE. CDR3 length equals 14 residues. Trimming removed 4 bases at V and 4 bases at J, with 12 bases between. The DNA of the CDR3 is TGTGCCAGCAGCAAGAGACAGACAAATCAGCCCCAGCATTTT. Its translation is CASSKRQTNQPQHF.

Many counts were recorded for this clonotype. V and J are TRBV7-8 and TRBJ2-5; TRBD1 agrees at 7 bases. In germline, CDR1 is SGHVS, CDR2 FQNEAQ. V was pared by 8 bases and J by 5 bases, with 5 bases of the junction left unmatched. This CDR3 region has 12 residues. CDR3 protein: CASGRDSETQYF. The CDR3 region has the DNA TGTGCCAGCGGACGGGACAGTGAGACCCAGTACTTC.